Each of the 15 T cell receptor beta chains below was sequenced from the same sample in a study of cytomegalovirus exposure and HLA in healthy donors. PCR amplification relied on 60 Vbeta primers (plus 13 Jbeta primers). The method was immunoSEQ multiplex PCR; TCRdb's version includes in-frame clones alone and lacks a portion of them. This sample has tens of thousands of clones, with 77% found just once. Sequences were obtained from PBMCs. The receptors shown here come from a woman between 40 and 55 years old in good health and CMV-seropositive.

The V call is TRBV11-2, the J call TRBJ1-4; possibly TRBD1 for D (6 bases). The CDR3 runs to 18 residues. V lost 2 bases and J 8 bases, leaving 24 bases between the germline ends. Germline V lookup: CDR1 SGHAT, CDR2 FQNNGV. CDR3 coding DNA: TGTGCCAGCAGCTTAATCAGCGGGACACCCTTAAGGGGGGAAAAACTGTTTTTT. Residues: CASSLISGTPLRGEKLFF.

The rearrangement links TRBV5-6 to TRBJ1-5; D unclear. Trimming removed 4 bases at V and 3 bases at J, with 5 bases between. Germline V gene data show CDR1 as SGHDT and CDR2 as YYEEEE. The CDR3 has 12 residues. The CDR3 coding sequence is TGTGCCAGCAGCGGGCCCAATCAGCCCCAGCATTTT. Translation gives CASSGPNQPQHF.

This clone showed up just a few times. The chain has TRBV15 and TRBJ1-2, with D maybe TRBD1 (5 bases). This CDR3 has 13 residues. The V gene lost 1 base and the J gene lost 4 bases, with 7 bases spanning the gap. Germline CDR1 reads LNHNV; CDR2 reads YYDKDF (reference sequence). CDR3 protein: CATSRGQGYGYTF. For the CDR3, the DNA is TGTGCCACCAGCAGAGGGCAGGGCTATGGCTACACCTTC.

The chain couples TRBV18 to TRBJ2-3, with 9 bases matching TRBD2. CDR1 KGHSH and CDR2 LQKENI come from the germline V gene. CDR3 size: 16 residues. Unmatched junction bases numbered 10, after V lost 4 bases and J lost 5 bases. The chain's CDR3 is CASSQLRGGAGDTQYF. The CDR3 DNA reads as TGTGCCAGCTCACAGTTGCGCGGGGGGGCCGGAGATACGCAGTATTTT.

The gene calls are TRBV6-1 and TRBJ2-3, with a possible D match to TRBD1 (5 bases). Looked up from germline, CDR1 is MNHNS and CDR2 is SASEGT. V lost 1 base, J lost 3 bases, and 11 bases lay in between. This CDR3 is built from 15 residues. CDR3 in amino acids: CASSEVAGNTDTQYF. The CDR3 DNA reads TGTGCCAGCAGTGAAGTGGCAGGGAATACAGATACGCAGTATTTT.

V and J are TRBV4-2 and TRBJ2-5, with a weak D call TRBD2 (7 bases). CDR1 and CDR2 from the germline V gene are LGHNA and YNFKEQ. V was cut by 2 bases and J by 5 bases, with 24 bases left in between. This CDR3 is 18 amino acids long. The CDR3 sequence: CASSQRSMGGGPVETQYF. The DNA of the CDR3 is TGTGCCAGCAGCCAAAGGAGTATGGGCGGGGGCCCCGTGGAGACCCAGTACTTC.

This chain joins TRBV7-2 and TRBJ2-5, with TRBD2 matching 11 bases. The germline V gene encodes CDR1 SGHTA and CDR2 FQGNSA. Losses at the gene ends were 1 base for V and 5 bases for J; bases not matched to a gene: 3. The CDR3 runs 15 residues. The CDR3 here is CASSLVAGGPETQYF. CDR3 nucleotide sequence: TGTGCCAGCAGCTTAGTAGCGGGGGGGCCTGAGACCCAGTACTTC.

The V and J genes are TRBV5-4 and TRBJ2-7, with D possibly TRBD1 on 6 matching bases. Germline CDR1 and CDR2: SGHNT and YYREEE (reference sequence). CDR3 length: 13 residues. V was trimmed by 5 bases and J by 3 bases, leaving 12 bases between them. DNA of the CDR3: TGTGCCAGCAGTCCCGGGACAAACTACGAGCAGTACTTC. As protein: CASSPGTNYEQYF.

This chain joins TRBV28 and TRBJ1-6; TRBD1 aligns across 7 bases. Germline values: CDR1 MDHEN, CDR2 SYDVKM. This CDR3 has 14 residues. Trimming at V came to 6 bases and at J to 10 bases, leaving 9 bases not matched to a gene. CDR3 sequence reads: CASRVTGSGSPLHF. The CDR3 coding sequence is TGTGCCAGCAGAGTGACAGGGTCGGGATCACCCCTCCACTTT.

The genes are TRBV23-1 and TRBJ2-2; 11 bases match TRBD2. TRBV23-1 is known as an ORF, though its function is uncertain. The ends lost 4 bases at V and 0 bases at J; junction bases unmatched: 4. CDR3 length: 17 amino acids. The CDR3 DNA reads TGCGCCAGCAGTCCCCTAGCGGGGGGCGCGAACACCGGGGAGCTGTTTTTT. Its translation is CASSPLAGGANTGELFF.

The J gene is TRBJ1-1, the V gene TRBV6-1; D is perhaps TRBD1 (6 bases). The CDR3 runs to 15 residues. Trimming took off 0 bases at V and 6 bases at J, with 14 bases between the two ends. Germline-derived CDR1 and CDR2 are MNHNS and SASEGT. CDR3 in amino acids: CASSEAPQGVAEAFF. CDR3 DNA sequence: TGTGCCAGCAGTGAAGCCCCACAGGGTGTGGCTGAAGCTTTCTTT.

The chain joins TRBV30 to TRBJ1-3; D gene uncertain. The CDR3 loop spans 15 amino acids. The germline CDR1 and CDR2 sequences are GTSNPN and SVGIG (reference sequence). The V end lost 5 bases, the J end lost 0 bases, and 14 bases lay between the germline ends. CDR3 sequence: CAWAEGSSSGNTIYF. The CDR3 nucleotides read TGTGCCTGGGCCGAAGGGAGCAGCTCTGGAAACACCATATATTTT.

The J gene is TRBJ1-5, the V gene TRBV19, with 11 bases identical to TRBD1. CDR1 and CDR2 (germline): LNHDA, SQIVND (reference sequence). The V segment lost 9 bases and the J segment 11 bases; nucleotides outside the gene matches: 9. The CDR3 covers 13 residues. The CDR3 reads CASSDRGPVAQHF. The CDR3 DNA reads TGTGCCAGCTCGGACAGGGGGCCAGTGGCCCAGCATTTT.

The rearrangement uses TRBV5-1 and TRBJ1-1; 9 bases line up with TRBD1. This CDR3 comprises 15 residues. The germline V gene has CDR1 SGHRS and CDR2 YFSETQ. The trim removed 7 bases at V and 0 bases at J, leaving 7 bases unmatched. As DNA, the CDR3 is TGCGCCAGCTCCGGGACAGGGACCCTGAACACTGAAGCTTTCTTT. Amino acids: CASSGTGTLNTEAFF.

The chain carries TRBV6-6 and TRBJ2-7; a weak D match, TRBD1 (5 bases). Germline V gene lookup returns CDR1 MNHNY and CDR2 SVGAGI (reference sequence). The CDR3 length is 11 residues. The V gene lost 6 bases and the J gene lost 12 bases, with 15 bases spanning the gap. The CDR3 DNA reads TGTGCCAGCAGCCCCTCTCAGGGATGGTACTTC. Protein product: CASSPSQGWYF.